This TCR beta chain was captured by sequencing in a study of identical twins. Study observations and caveats: Conclusions were based on cross-sectional statistical analysis, without following the same donors. With abundant cord blood beta clonotypes, insertions were fewer; memory repertoires showed no such pattern.

This CDR3 has 13 residues. CDR1 SGHTA and CDR2 FQGNSA come from the germline V gene. With V trimmed by 4 bases and J by 5 bases, 4 bases remained unmatched. On this clonotype: The antigen is unknown.

TCRdb redid the calling of the 5' RACE reads with MiXCR, one entry per CDR3 protein. The sample gives roughly 230,000 distinct CDR3 sequences, about 8.5% of which show up once; 3% to 3.5% is in the top ten. The sample was also linked to a second study, of yellow fever vaccine responses in identical twins. Per that study: Twins reportedly had a vaccine T cell response that seemed partly convergent, partly personalized.

This chain links TRBV7-2 with TRBJ2-5, with 7 bases that match TRBD2. The source is a woman younger than 35 in good health. The sequenced sample was CD8+ T cells sorted from blood. The CDR3 spells CASSSSGGETQYF. CDR3 sequence (DNA): TGTGCCAGCAGCTCTAGCGGTGGGGAGACCCAGTACTTC.